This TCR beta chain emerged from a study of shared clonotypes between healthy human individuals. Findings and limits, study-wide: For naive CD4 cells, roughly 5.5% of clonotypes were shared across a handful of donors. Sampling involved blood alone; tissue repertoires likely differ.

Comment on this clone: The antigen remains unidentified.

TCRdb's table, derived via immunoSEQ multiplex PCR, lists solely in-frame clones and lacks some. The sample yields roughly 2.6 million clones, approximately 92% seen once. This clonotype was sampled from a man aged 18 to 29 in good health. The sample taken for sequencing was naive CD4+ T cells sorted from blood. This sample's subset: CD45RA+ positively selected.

The CDR3 loop is CSVQGDLANEQFF. CDR3 in DNA: TGCAGCGTTCAGGGCGACCTAGCAAATGAGCAGTTCTTC. V gene TRBV29-1 combines with J gene TRBJ2-1; D might be TRBD1 or TRBD2, each matching 5 bases. The V end was cut by 5 bases, the J end by 7 bases, with 15 bases between. The CDR3 has 13 residues. Germline V lookup: CDR1 SQVTM, CDR2 ANQGSEA.